The subject of this entry is one TCR beta chain. This clonotype was counted at least ten times. Its cognate antigen has yet to be identified. No per-base quality is available; no much larger clone lies one base away. This entry comes from a study of T cell repertoires in cytomegalovirus infection (dated by TCRdb to between 2018 and 2021). About the full investigation: Donor HLA type was relevant to the analysis, as public TCR beta signatures indicated carriage of CMV infection together with the matching HLA type.

This sample was sequenced with an Illumina HiSeq 1500. TCRdb trimmed the raw reads at Q25, called clones with MiXCR and kept productive beta chains. One record per CDR3 amino acid sequence lists the most common genes and DNA. Counted in this sample were some 300,000 distinct CDR3 sequences; 8% to 10% of them appeared once. Jointly, the top ten make up around 2.4% of the sample. Counted from cysteine to phenylalanine, this CDR3 has 13 amino acids. Here the CDR3 DNA is all that survives: 39 bases in frame from base 1. CDR1 and CDR2 are read off the germline V gene as SGHTA and FQGNSA. The V end gives up 4 bases and the J end 8 bases, leaving 7 bases in the junction not matched to a gene. Summary of the overall study and its limitations: The ex vivo response was dominated by HLA-C-restricted CMV-specific TCR beta clonotypes, which also provided the single most frequent clonotype in two of eight donors. In both this cohort and an independent roughly 400-donor cohort, the cumulative frequency of public TCR beta family members distinguished carriers of CMV infection plus the relevant HLA type.

This sequence originates from a human donor in good health (CMV status not recorded). Some clones in this sample may be carry-over from other donors' samples. The specimen sequenced was PBMCs. The receptor chain draws on TRBV7-2 and TRBJ1-2, with 7 junctional bases fitting TRBD1. CDR3 loop: CASSSGRGQGYTF. The bases are TGTGCCAGCAGCTCGGGAAGGGGGCAGGGCTACACCTTC.